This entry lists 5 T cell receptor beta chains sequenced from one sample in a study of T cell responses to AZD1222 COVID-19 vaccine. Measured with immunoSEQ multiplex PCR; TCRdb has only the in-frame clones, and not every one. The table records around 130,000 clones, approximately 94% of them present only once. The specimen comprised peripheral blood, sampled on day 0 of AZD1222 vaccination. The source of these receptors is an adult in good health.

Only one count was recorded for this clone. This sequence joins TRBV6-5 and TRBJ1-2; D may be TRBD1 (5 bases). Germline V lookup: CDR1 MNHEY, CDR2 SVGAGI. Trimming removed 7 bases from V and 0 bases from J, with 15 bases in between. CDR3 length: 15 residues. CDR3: CASNLRGSANYGYTF. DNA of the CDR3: TGTGCCAGCAACCTAAGGGGCAGTGCTAACTATGGCTACACCTTC.

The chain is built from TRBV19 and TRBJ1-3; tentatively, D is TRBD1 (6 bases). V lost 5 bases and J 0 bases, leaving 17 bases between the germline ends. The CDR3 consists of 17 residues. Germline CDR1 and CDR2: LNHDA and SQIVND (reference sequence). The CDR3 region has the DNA TGTGCCAGTAGTTCCCAGGGGCCGATCAGCTCTGGAAACACCATATATTTT. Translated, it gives CASSSQGPISSGNTIYF.

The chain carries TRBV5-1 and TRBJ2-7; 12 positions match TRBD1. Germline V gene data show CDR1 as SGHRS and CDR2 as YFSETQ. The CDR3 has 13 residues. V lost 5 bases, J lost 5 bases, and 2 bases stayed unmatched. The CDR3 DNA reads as TGCGCCAGCAGAGGGACAGGGGGCCACGAGCAGTACTTC. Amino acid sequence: CASRGTGGHEQYF.

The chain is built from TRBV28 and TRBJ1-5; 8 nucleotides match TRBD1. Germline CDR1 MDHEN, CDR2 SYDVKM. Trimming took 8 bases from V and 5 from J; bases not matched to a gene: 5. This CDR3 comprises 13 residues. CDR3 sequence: CASGTGGDQPQHF. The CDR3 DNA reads TGTGCCAGCGGAACAGGGGGGGATCAGCCCCAGCATTTT.

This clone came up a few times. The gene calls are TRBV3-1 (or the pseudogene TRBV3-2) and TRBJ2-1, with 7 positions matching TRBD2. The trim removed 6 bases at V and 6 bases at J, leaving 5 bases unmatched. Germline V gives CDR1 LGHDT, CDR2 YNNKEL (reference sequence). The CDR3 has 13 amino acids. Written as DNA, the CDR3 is TGTGCCAGCAGACGGCGGGAGTCCAATGAGCAGTTCTTC. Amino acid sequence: CASRRRESNEQFF.